This entry lists 28 T cell receptor beta chains sequenced from one sample in a study of patients and donors after allogeneic stem cell transplantation. TCRdb used MiXCR to reprocess the RT-PCR reads, holding one entry per CDR3 protein. In the table there are roughly 960,000 distinct CDR3 sequences, over 15% of which are singletons. Input material: blood, either unsorted or a sorted T cell fraction (not recorded which). Receptors originate from a human donor who was either an allogeneic HSCT recipient or a stem cell or donor lymphocyte infusion donor (not recorded which). It is not recorded whose cells these are; they may come from a transplant donor.

The table lists this clonotype with a few counts. The chain joins TRBV12-3 or TRBV12-4 to TRBJ2-1; the match to TRBD2 covers 8 bases. The ends lost 10 bases at V and 6 bases at J; junction bases unmatched: 8. There are 13 residues in the CDR3. This CDR3 is CATQREQGNEQFF. CDR3 DNA: TGTGCCACCCAGCGGGAGCAGGGCAATGAGCAGTTCTTC.

This clonotype occurred once. The chain links TRBV6-1 to TRBJ1-1; TRBD1 agrees at 8 bases. The germline V gene has CDR1 MNHNS and CDR2 SASEGT. CDR3 length equals 16 residues. Losses at the gene ends were 5 bases for V and 0 bases for J; bases not matched to a gene: 8. The CDR3 DNA reads as TGTGCCAGCAGTCGCGGGACAGGAGAGATGAACACTGAAGCTTTCTTT. Residues: CASSRGTGEMNTEAFF.

This chain connects TRBV12-3 or TRBV12-4 to TRBJ1-2; 7 bases line up with TRBD1. The CDR3 sequence is 15 residues long. The trim removed 4 bases at V and 2 bases at J, leaving 7 bases unmatched. CDR3 coding DNA: TGTGCCAGCAGTTCGGGACAGAGCCTAAACTATGGCTACACCTTC. Encoded protein: CASSSGQSLNYGYTF.

In its sample, this clonotype was seen a few times. The V and J genes are TRBV9 and TRBJ2-7; the D is unclear. CDR1 and CDR2 from the germline V gene are SGDLS and YYNGEE. Trimming stripped 3 bases from V and 5 bases from J, with 15 bases between. The CDR3 runs 14 residues. CDR3 in amino acids: CASSARFLSHEQYF. In DNA, the CDR3 is TGTGCCAGCAGCGCCCGGTTCCTCAGCCACGAGCAGTACTTC.

This clonotype was seen a handful of times. The chain couples TRBV20-1 to TRBJ1-5; D is unresolved. The germline CDR1 and CDR2 sequences are DFQATT and SNEGSKA (reference sequence). The CDR3 sequence is 14 residues long. V was cut by 0 bases and J by 5 bases, with 11 bases left in between. The CDR3 DNA reads TGCAGTGCTAGAGATCCAGCAAACTATCAGCCCCAGCATTTT. It translates to CSARDPANYQPQHF.

This clonotype was picked up many times. The V gene is TRBV5-1, the J gene TRBJ1-1; 9 nucleotides agree with TRBD1. CDR3 length equals 14 residues. V was clipped by 4 bases and J by 5 bases; unmatched bases: 6. The germline V gene encodes CDR1 SGHRS and CDR2 YFSETQ. CDR3 coding DNA: TGCGCCAGCAGCGAGAGGACAGGGGAGACTGAAGCTTTCTTT. Protein product: CASSERTGETEAFF. Full variable domain (outside the CDR3, taken from reference TRBV5-1 and TRBJ1-1): KAGVTQTPRYLIKTRGQQVTLSCSPISGHRSVSWYQQTPGQGLQFLFEYFSETQRNKGNFPGRFSGRQFSNSRSEMNVSTLELGDSALYLCASSERTGETEAFFGQGTRLTVV.

This clonotype came up a few times. The V and J genes are TRBV27 and TRBJ2-4; tentatively, D is TRBD1 (6 bases). Trimming took off 2 bases at V and 7 bases at J, with 12 bases between the two ends. CDR1 is MNHEY and CDR2 is SMNVEV in the germline V gene (reference sequence). The CDR3 covers 14 residues. CDR3 residues: CASSLQGPGNIQYF. CDR3 DNA: TGTGCCAGCAGTTTACAGGGGCCGGGGAACATTCAGTACTTC.

This clonotype was seen repeatedly, ten times or more. Germline and junction disagree at one end, which may indicate a read error. CDR3 in amino acids: CASSLPNNEQFF. The CDR3 coding sequence is TGTGCCAGCAGTTTACCAAACAATGAGCAGTTCTTC. This rearrangement joins TRBV5-1 to TRBJ2-1, with D uncertain. The CDR3 is made up of 12 amino acids. Per germline, CDR1 SGHRS and CDR2 YFSETQ.

A few counts support this clonotype. The chain links TRBV15 to TRBJ1-5; D is unclear. Germline V gene sequence: CDR1 LNHNV, CDR2 YYDKDF (reference sequence). With 0 bases removed from V and 2 bases from J, the gap between germline ends came to 8 bases. The CDR3 totals 15 residues. Here the CDR3 DNA reads TGTGCCACCAGCAGAGATAGGGAAGGCAATCAGCCCCAGCATTTT. This codes for CATSRDREGNQPQHF.

This chain links TRBV29-1 with TRBJ1-2; 8 nucleotides line up with TRBD1. The V gene end was trimmed by 6 bases and the J gene end by 4 bases; junction bases not matched to a gene: 10. Germline V gives CDR1 SQVTM, CDR2 ANQGSEA. The CDR3 totals 14 residues. CDR3 sequence (DNA): TGCAGCGTGGGTAGGACAGGGAGGGTCTATGGCTACACCTTC. This translates into CSVGRTGRVYGYTF.

This clonotype was counted a few times. The rearrangement joins TRBV12-3 or TRBV12-4 to TRBJ1-1; D remains ambiguous. V was shortened by 3 bases and J by 0 bases, with 8 bases between the two germline ends. This CDR3 is built from 14 residues. The CDR3 bases are TGTGCCAGCAGTTTCAGTAGGATGAACACTGAAGCTTTCTTT. As protein: CASSFSRMNTEAFF.

The V and J genes are TRBV4-3 and TRBJ2-1, with 12 bases fitting TRBD2. Germline lookup yields CDR1 LGHNA and CDR2 YSLEER. CDR3 length: 19 residues. The V gene end was trimmed by 0 bases and the J gene end by 7 bases; junction bases not matched to a gene: 13. CDR3 in DNA: TGCGCCAGCAGCCAAGATCTTTCTAGCGGGGGGGCCAGAGTGAATGAGCAGTTCTTC. Translation gives CASSQDLSSGGARVNEQFF.

The chain combines TRBV19 with TRBJ1-1; D call uncertain. CDR1 and CDR2 (germline): LNHDA, SQIVND (reference sequence). This CDR3 has 14 amino acids. V was pared by 5 bases and J by 4 bases, with 14 bases between. The CDR3: CASSRSQAATEAFF. The CDR3 bases are TGTGCCAGTAGTCGGTCCCAGGCAGCCACTGAAGCTTTCTTT.

The rearrangement joins TRBV20-1 to TRBJ1-1; 9 positions agree with TRBD1. The germline gives CDR1 DFQATT, CDR2 SNEGSKA (reference sequence). CDR3 length: 12 residues. CDR3 nucleotides: TGCAGGGGGGGACAGGGTAACACTGAAGCTTTCTTT. It is translated as CRGGQGNTEAFF.

The chain carries TRBV6-5 and TRBJ1-6, with TRBD1 as a possible D gene (6 bases). V shed 4 bases and J shed 7 bases, with 20 bases lying between them. Germline CDR1 and CDR2: MNHEY and SVGAGI. This CDR3 spans 17 amino acids. DNA for the CDR3: TGTGCCAGCAGTTTTAACCTGCGGGACACACTAAATTCACCCCTCCACTTT. It codes for CASSFNLRDTLNSPLHF.

This chain joins TRBV30 and TRBJ2-7; 9 bases map to TRBD2. Germline V CDR1 and CDR2: GTSNPN, SVGIG (reference sequence). This CDR3 is 14 amino acids long. With V trimmed by 6 bases and J by 1 base, 7 bases remained unmatched. As DNA, the CDR3 is TGTGCCTGCCTAACTAGCGGGTTTTCCTACGAGCAGTACTTC. Its protein is CACLTSGFSYEQYF.

The chain employs TRBV29-1 and TRBJ2-7; a possible D gene is TRBD2 (6 bases). V was clipped by 4 bases and J by 6 bases, with 13 bases between them. Germline assignment: CDR1 SQVTM and CDR2 ANQGSEA. This CDR3 has 12 amino acids. CDR3 sequence reads: CSVGRGSGEQYF. The CDR3 DNA is TGCAGCGTTGGGAGGGGATCTGGCGAGCAGTACTTC.

This clonotype was seen a few times. The chain couples TRBV20-1 to TRBJ1-3, with 9 bases that match TRBD1. The germline V gene has CDR1 DFQATT and CDR2 SNEGSKA (reference sequence). The CDR3 runs 16 residues. V trimming: 1 base; J trimming: 0 bases; junction bases outside the gene matches: 4. This chain's CDR3 is CSARAMGQGSGNTIYF. In nucleotides, the CDR3 is TGCAGTGCTAGAGCGATGGGACAGGGCTCTGGAAACACCATATATTTT.

Details on this clonotype: An end of the junction does not agree with germline; a read error may underlie this. Here the CDR3 DNA reads TGTGCCAGCAGCCTAACAGGGGTGAAGGAAGAGACCCAGTACTTC. This sequence encodes CASSLTGVKEETQYF. The V gene is TRBV7-3, the J gene TRBJ2-5, with 7 bases identical to TRBD1. Germline-derived CDR1 and CDR2 are SGHTA and FQGTGA. The CDR3 spans 15 residues. The full variable domain, in which reference TRBV7-3 and TRBJ2-5 provide the parts outside the CDR3, is GAGVSQTPSNKVTEKGKYVELRCDPISGHTALYWYRQSLGQGPEFLIYFQGTGAADDSGLPNDRFFAVRPEGSVSTLKIQRTERGDSAVYLCASSLTGVKEETQYFGPGTRLLVL.

The chain employs TRBV6-2 or TRBV6-3 and TRBJ2-7; tentatively, D is TRBD2 (6 bases). Germline V gives CDR1 MNHEY, CDR2 SVGEGT. V gave up 4 bases and J gave up 5 bases, with 15 bases separating them. The CDR3 is 14 residues long. The CDR3 here is CASSSGRREHEQYF. CDR3 nucleotide sequence: TGTGCCAGCAGTTCGGGACGGCGGGAACACGAGCAGTACTTC.

CDR3 amino acids: CASAEKGGNTIYF. CDR3 in DNA: TGTGCCAGCGCCGAAAAGGGGGGAAACACCATATATTTT. This sequence joins TRBV7-2 and TRBJ1-3, with a tentative D call TRBD1 (5 bases). The V end lost 8 bases, the J end lost 4 bases, and 12 bases lay between the germline ends. Per the germline V gene, CDR1 is SGHTA and CDR2 is FQGNSA. CDR3 size: 13 residues.

This rearrangement joins TRBV6-1 to TRBJ2-3, with D perhaps given as TRBD1 or TRBD2 (5 bases each). V lost 8 bases and J lost 2, with 11 bases in between. CDR1 and CDR2 (germline): MNHNS, SASEGT. This CDR3 comprises 13 residues. The CDR3 nucleotides are TGTGCCAGCCGGGGCCATCCCACAGATACGCAGTATTTT. This encodes CASRGHPTDTQYF.

The J gene is TRBJ2-1, the V gene TRBV19; 7 positions agree with TRBD2. The CDR3 loop spans 15 amino acids. V shed 8 bases and J 7 bases; nucleotides not matched to a gene: 14. Germline CDR1 LNHDA, CDR2 SQIVND (reference sequence). In DNA form, the CDR3 reads TGTGCCAGTCGTACCTCTTCCCGGGGACTAAATGAGCAGTTCTTC. Its protein product is CASRTSSRGLNEQFF.

The genes are TRBV20-1 and TRBJ2-1; D is perhaps TRBD2 (5 bases). The CDR3 runs 15 residues. V was pared by 5 bases and J by 1 base, with 15 bases between. Germline V gene lookup returns CDR1 DFQATT and CDR2 SNEGSKA (reference sequence). Here the CDR3 reads CSADPLGESYNEQFF. DNA of the CDR3: TGCAGTGCTGACCCCTTGGGAGAGTCCTACAATGAGCAGTTCTTC.

This clonotype occurred a few times. The chain uses TRBV20-1 and TRBJ2-7; possibly TRBD2 for D (5 bases). This CDR3 contains 11 residues. V was trimmed by 5 bases and J by 7 bases, leaving 12 bases between them. The germline CDR1 and CDR2 sequences are DFQATT and SNEGSKA (reference sequence). CDR3 amino acids: CSAQLVGEQYF. Written as DNA, the CDR3 is TGCAGTGCTCAACTAGTTGGAGAGCAGTACTTC.

The chain is built from TRBV7-9 and TRBJ2-2, with D tentatively TRBD1 or TRBD2 (5 bases each). The V gene's germline CDR1 is SEHNR and CDR2 FQNEAQ (reference sequence). CDR3 size: 11 residues. V was clipped by 8 bases and J by 7 bases, with 8 bases between them. In nucleotides, the CDR3 is TGTGCCAGCCCGAGGGGCGGGGAGCTGTTTTTT. Translating it yields CASPRGGELFF.

The table lists this clonotype with a few counts. This rearrangement joins TRBV5-1 to TRBJ2-3, with D tentatively TRBD1 (5 bases). V lost 0 bases and J 1 base, leaving 9 bases between the germline ends. This CDR3 comprises 15 residues. Germline CDR1 is SGHRS and CDR2 is YFSETQ. The CDR3 sequence: CASSLGQKRTDTQYF. Here the CDR3 DNA reads TGCGCCAGCAGCTTGGGACAGAAGCGCACAGATACGCAGTATTTT.

The genes are TRBV10-3 and TRBJ1-1; D unresolved. Germline V lookup: CDR1 ENHRY, CDR2 SYGVKD. The CDR3 is made up of 13 amino acids. Trimming left V 3 bases short and J 1 base short, with 6 bases between. The CDR3 DNA sequence: TGTGCCATCAGTGAACCACAGAACACTGAAGCTTTCTTT. Its protein is CAISEPQNTEAFF.